The 5 T cell receptor beta chains listed next were all sequenced from one sample in a study of T cell clonotyping in hematopoietic cell transplantation. The assay was immunoSEQ multiplex PCR, and TCRdb's table has in-frame clones only and misses some. This table holds approximately 25,000 clones, 80% to 90% found once. The time point here: recipient sample about 28 days before transplant, after cytoreduction. The material was peripheral blood mononuclear cells, obtained before stem cell transplant. These receptors were collected from a woman aged 60 to 75 with acute myeloid leukemia. Some clones in this sample may be carry-over from other donors' samples.

The chain employs TRBV11-3 and TRBJ2-1, with no clear D. CDR3 size: 15 residues. Germline V lookup: CDR1 SGHNT, CDR2 YENEEA. Trimming removed 1 base from V and 2 bases from J, with 9 bases in between. The CDR3 DNA reads as TGTGCCAGCAGCTTAGGATCCGAAACCTACAATGAGCAGTTCTTC. Translating gives CASSLGSETYNEQFF.

The rearrangement joins TRBV4-1 to TRBJ1-1, with TRBD1 identical over 8 bases. From germline, CDR1 is MGHRA and CDR2 YSYEKL. V was clipped by 3 bases and J by 0 bases; unmatched bases: 6. CDR3 size: 16 residues. The CDR3 region is CASSQDRADLNTEAFF. The CDR3 DNA follows: TGCGCCAGCAGCCAGGACAGGGCCGACTTGAACACTGAAGCTTTCTTT.

The chain has TRBV5-1 and TRBJ1-2, with D perhaps TRBD1 (6 bases). Germline V gene lookup returns CDR1 SGHRS and CDR2 YFSETQ. With 4 bases removed from V and 8 bases from J, the gap between germline ends came to 15 bases. The length of the CDR3 is 13 residues. In DNA form, the CDR3 reads TGCGCCAGCAGCCCACAGGGAATTGGCGGCTACACCTTC. As protein: CASSPQGIGGYTF. The full variable domain, its missing parts supplied by reference TRBV5-1 and TRBJ1-2, is KAGVTQTPRYLIKTRGQQVTLSCSPISGHRSVSWYQQTPGQGLQFLFEYFSETQRNKGNFPGRFSGRQFSNSRSEMNVSTLELGDSALYLCASSPQGIGGYTFGSGTRLTVV.

The V and J genes are TRBV1 and TRBJ2-4; the DNA was not used to check the table's D call, TRBD2. TRBV1 is designated a pseudogene. This CDR3 region has 12 residues. CDR3 sequence: CTDVGGYSIQYF. The CDR3 DNA is TGCACCGACGTAGGAGGGTACAGCATTCAGTACTTC.

This sequence joins TRBV6-1 and TRBJ2-3, with D unclear. Between the trimmed V and J ends, which lost 3 bases and 0 bases, there was a span of 4 bases. The CDR3 has 13 amino acids. Germline V lookup: CDR1 MNHNS, CDR2 SASEGT. CDR3 nucleotides: TGTGCCAGCAGTGAGTCTAGCACAGATACGCAGTATTTT. Translated: CASSESSTDTQYF.